This record concerns one T cell receptor beta chain sequence. Antigen unknown. Only in-frame clones appear in the TCRdb table, and some are missing; sequencing was by immunoSEQ multiplex PCR. The sample holds some 58,000 clones, approximately 80% seen once. This sample was included in a study of OX40 agonist ivuxolimab in advanced cancers. About the study: Intravenous ivuxolimab was administered to patients every 2 weeks at 0.01 to 10 mg/kg. Dose-escalation cases comprised hepatocellular carcinoma, melanoma, renal cell or head and neck cancer. Study-level points and caveats: More expanded clones were seen, on average, in CD8+ T cells than in CD4+. Expanded peripheral T cell antigen specificity was not determined.

The CDR3 is 16 residues long. Germline lookup yields CDR1 SNHLY and CDR2 FYNNEI. V was shortened by 6 bases and J by 3 bases, with 19 bases between the two germline ends. The source was CD4+ or CD8+ T cells sorted from blood, collected in a trial of the OX40 agonist ivuxolimab. The source is an adult with an advanced solid tumor such as melanoma, head and neck, liver or kidney cancer. This rearrangement joins TRBV2 to TRBJ2-3; D is possibly TRBD2 (6 bases). The CDR3 loop is CASSLMGGSGTDTQYF. CDR3 DNA: TGTGCCAGCAGCCTCATGGGGGGTAGCGGAACAGATACGCAGTATTTT.